This TCR beta chain was identified in a study of T cell responses to AZD1222 COVID-19 vaccine. Study results and caveats: Repertoire sampling occurred only after the peak T cell response. Of the AZD1222 recipients, only 5 or 6 were seropositive at baseline. Along spike, vaccine-associated CD4 TCRs were found throughout, with dominance at 160-218 and 743-854.

Sequencing used immunoSEQ multiplex PCR; TCRdb keeps in-frame clones, though not all of them. Counted here are around 130,000 clones, 94% occurring once; the ten biggest clones make up over 6.5%. In regard to this clone: Its target is not known.

The V gene's germline CDR1 is SEHNR and CDR2 FQNEAQ (reference sequence). The CDR3 consists of 15 residues. Trimming removed 4 bases from V and 4 bases from J; junction bases left unmatched: 9. The genes are TRBV7-9 and TRBJ1-1; TRBD1 aligns across 7 bases. Specimen: peripheral blood, collected on day 0 of AZD1222 vaccination. The receptor's source is an adult in good health. CDR3 nucleotides: TGTGCCAGCAGCTCCACCCCAGACAGGGCCACTGAAGCTTTCTTT. Amino acids: CASSSTPDRATEAFF.